The 22 T cell receptor beta chains below come from one sample, sequenced in a study of T cell changes during pregnancy in multiple sclerosis. Produced via immunoSEQ multiplex PCR; TCRdb's table is partial and in-frame only. The table includes tens of thousands of clones, 85% to 95% detected once. The material sequenced was peripheral blood. Receptors were obtained from a female donor with multiple sclerosis, enrolled in a pregnancy study.

This clone was seen just once. The gene calls are TRBV4-1 and TRBJ1-1, with 8 nucleotides matching TRBD1. This CDR3 has 15 amino acids. The V and J ends lost 7 bases and 5 bases, in that order; junction bases with no gene match: 12. The germline CDR1 and CDR2 sequences are MGHRA and YSYEKL. The CDR3 loop reads CASNLNRGVKTEAFF. In DNA form, the CDR3 reads TGCGCCAGCAATTTGAACAGGGGGGTAAAAACTGAAGCTTTCTTT.

Here the CDR3 DNA reads TGTGCCAGCGGATCAAAGAACACTGAAGCTTTCTTT. Protein sequence: CASGSKNTEAFF. V gene TRBV6-4 combines with J gene TRBJ1-1, with D unresolved. V gave up 8 bases and J gave up 1 base, with 8 bases separating them. The CDR3 loop spans 12 amino acids. The V gene's germline CDR1 is MRHNA and CDR2 SNTAGT.

The chain is built from TRBV19 and TRBJ2-2; TRBD2 matches at 10 bases. Germline CDR1 reads LNHDA; CDR2 reads SQIVND (reference sequence). V gave up 10 bases and J gave up 1 base; unmatched junction bases: 6. CDR3 length: 15 amino acids. The CDR3 here is CATLAGAGNTGELFF. The CDR3 DNA reads as TGTGCCACCCTAGCGGGAGCGGGGAACACCGGGGAGCTGTTTTTT.

Of note for this clone: An end of the junction differs from the germline gene, which may be a read error. The chain combines TRBV7-7 with TRBJ2-3; tentative D call: TRBD2 (6 bases). The germline gives CDR1 SSHAT, CDR2 FNYEAQ (reference sequence). The CDR3 is made up of 14 amino acids. CDR3 in DNA: TGTGCTAGCAGCTTCGGGGGTCTCGAGGGTACGCAGTATTTT. This codes for CASSFGGLEGTQYF.

V and J are TRBV6-5 and TRBJ1-3; D is ambiguous. CDR1 and CDR2 (germline): MNHEY, SVGAGI. The CDR3 has 14 residues. Deletions cut 6 bases from V and 4 bases from J, with 13 bases between. This CDR3 is CASRRTRSGNTIYF. CDR3 nucleotides: TGTGCCAGCAGGAGGACGCGGTCAGGAAACACCATATATTTT.

J is TRBJ2-7 and V is TRBV29-1; D remains unclear. CDR1 SQVTM and CDR2 ANQGSEA come from the germline V gene. This CDR3 is 13 amino acids long. Trimming removed 2 bases from V and 0 bases from J, with 8 bases in between. The chain's CDR3 is CSVERGDSYEQYF. The CDR3 DNA follows: TGCAGCGTTGAACGTGGGGACTCCTACGAGCAGTACTTC.

The gene calls are TRBV13 and TRBJ2-6; either TRBD1 or TRBD2 may supply D (7 bases each). Trimming shortened V by 5 bases and J by 0 bases, and 17 bases separated the two germline ends. From germline, CDR1 is PRHDT and CDR2 FYEKMQ (reference sequence). The CDR3 runs to 18 residues. In DNA, the CDR3 is TGTGCCAGCAGCAGGGGGGGGACAGCCAACTCTGGGGCCAACGTCCTGACTTTC. It is translated as CASSRGGTANSGANVLTF. Based on the CDR3 plus reference TRBV13 and TRBJ2-6, the full variable domain is AAGVIQSPRHLIKEKRETATLKCYPIPRHDTVYWYQQGPGQDPQFLISFYEKMQSDKGSIPDRFSAQQFSDYHSELNMSSLELGDSALYFCASSRGGTANSGANVLTFGAGSRLTVL.

The chain uses TRBV19 and TRBJ1-5; no reliable D call. Trimming removed 5 bases from V and 1 base from J, with 6 bases in between. CDR1 LNHDA and CDR2 SQIVND come from the germline V gene (reference sequence). The CDR3 is 13 amino acids. CDR3 sequence reads: CASSDASNQPQHF. In nucleotides, the CDR3 is TGTGCCAGTAGTGACGCGAGCAATCAGCCCCAGCATTTT.

The V and J genes are TRBV9 and TRBJ2-1, with 11 nucleotides matching TRBD2. The CDR3 sequence is 16 residues long. Losses at the gene ends were 2 bases for V and 2 bases for J; bases not matched to a gene: 3. The germline CDR1 and CDR2 sequences are SGDLS and YYNGEE. Here the CDR3 reads CASSVVLAGAYNEQFF. The CDR3 DNA reads TGTGCCAGCAGCGTCGTACTAGCGGGGGCCTACAATGAGCAGTTCTTC.

This rearrangement joins TRBV5-4 to TRBJ2-3, with TRBD1 matching 8 bases. The J segment lost 0 bases and the V segment lost 5 bases, leaving 8 bases of the junction unmatched. This CDR3 is built from 16 residues. Germline assignment: CDR1 SGHNT and CDR2 YYREEE (reference sequence). The chain's CDR3 is CASRQGAMISTDTQYF. DNA for the CDR3: TGTGCCAGCAGGCAGGGGGCGATGATTAGCACAGATACGCAGTATTTT.

The chain carries TRBV12-1 and TRBJ2-1; the table's D gene call, TRBD2, was not cross checked with the DNA. TRBV12-1 is assigned pseudogene status. The CDR3 runs to 20 residues. The CDR3: CASSHTGAREGLRAYNEQFF. The DNA of the CDR3 is TGTGCCAGCAGCCACACCGGGGCGCGGGAGGGCCTCAGGGCCTACAATGAGCAGTTCTTC.

The rearrangement uses TRBV7-9 and TRBJ2-5; tentatively, D is TRBD1 or TRBD2 (5 bases each). The CDR3 has 14 residues. Per germline, CDR1 SEHNR and CDR2 FQNEAQ (reference sequence). The V end was cut by 5 bases, the J end by 5 bases, with 15 bases between. CDR3 in amino acids: CASSAPGTRETQYF. The CDR3 DNA is TGTGCCAGCAGCGCCCCCGGGACCCGTGAGACCCAGTACTTC.

The chain uses TRBV28 and TRBJ1-5, with 8 nucleotides matching TRBD1. Germline V gene lookup returns CDR1 MDHEN and CDR2 SYDVKM. V lost 8 bases to trimming and J lost 3 bases; unmatched junction nucleotides: 6. This CDR3 has 14 residues. CDR3 in amino acids: CASLQGQANQPQHF. For the CDR3, the DNA is TGTGCCAGCCTACAGGGACAGGCCAATCAGCCCCAGCATTTT.

The chain recombines TRBV6-1 with TRBJ2-3; 9 bases line up with TRBD2. Germline V gene lookup returns CDR1 MNHNS and CDR2 SASEGT. The CDR3 contains 14 residues. V shed 5 bases, J shed 2 bases, and the junction held 2 bases outside the gene matches. DNA for the CDR3: TGTGCCAGCAGTAGCGGGAGGCCCACAGATACGCAGTATTTT. Protein: CASSSGRPTDTQYF.

The rearrangement links TRBV29-1 to TRBJ2-2; D not resolved. Trimming removed 4 bases from V and 1 base from J, with 7 bases in between. CDR3 size: 13 residues. Per germline, CDR1 SQVTM and CDR2 ANQGSEA. The CDR3 reads CSVAYENTGELFF. The DNA of the CDR3 is TGCAGCGTTGCGTACGAGAACACCGGGGAGCTGTTTTTT.

The chain couples TRBV19 to TRBJ2-3, with TRBD2 identical over 7 bases. Trimming removed 8 bases from V and 6 bases from J; junction bases left unmatched: 11. The CDR3 covers 14 residues. From germline, CDR1 is LNHDA and CDR2 SQIVND (reference sequence). In DNA, the CDR3 is TGTGCCAGTCATTATGCGGGGGAGGGTGATACGCAGTATTTT. This translates into CASHYAGEGDTQYF.

The chain is built from TRBV11-3 and TRBJ2-7, with D unresolved. V gave up 1 base and J gave up 2 bases, with 6 bases separating them. The germline CDR1 and CDR2 sequences are SGHNT and YENEEA. This CDR3 is built from 13 residues. The CDR3 protein is CASSLGVTYEQYF. CDR3 DNA sequence: TGTGCCAGCAGCTTAGGGGTTACCTACGAGCAGTACTTC.

The chain links TRBV19 to TRBJ1-2, with no clear D. The CDR3 has 13 residues. The V end lost 2 bases, the J end lost 4 bases, and 8 bases lay between the germline ends. CDR1 and CDR2 (germline): LNHDA, SQIVND (reference sequence). The CDR3 DNA sequence: TGTGCCAGTAGTATAAACGCCTTCTATGGCTACACCTTC. This translates into CASSINAFYGYTF.

This rearrangement joins TRBV6-5 to TRBJ1-5; tentative D call: TRBD1 (5 bases). Germline V gene data show CDR1 as MNHEY and CDR2 as SVGAGI. Trimming shortened V by 4 bases and J by 4 bases, and 8 bases separated the two germline ends. This CDR3 is built from 13 residues. The CDR3 nucleotides are TGTGCCAGCAGTTTCGACAGTAATCAGCCCCAGCATTTT. This encodes CASSFDSNQPQHF.

The V call is TRBV2, the J call TRBJ2-7, with 10 nucleotides matching TRBD2. The V gene end was trimmed by 6 bases and the J gene end by 6 bases; junction bases not matched to a gene: 14. This CDR3 has 16 amino acids. Germline CDR1 and CDR2: SNHLY and FYNNEI. The DNA of the CDR3 is TGTGCCAGCAGGGGGGGGAGCGGGAGGGCCTTCTCCGAGCAGTACTTC. Its protein product is CASRGGSGRAFSEQYF.

The CDR3 spells CATSAQTLEKLFF. The CDR3 DNA reads as TGTGCCACCAGCGCTCAGACCCTTGAAAAACTGTTTTTT. The chain employs TRBV15 and TRBJ1-4; the D is unclear. V was trimmed by 5 bases and J by 7 bases, leaving 11 bases between them. This CDR3 comprises 13 residues. Germline values: CDR1 LNHNV, CDR2 YYDKDF (reference sequence).

The V call is TRBV2, the J call TRBJ1-2; D not certain. Germline V gives CDR1 SNHLY, CDR2 FYNNEI. The CDR3 totals 15 residues. Deletions cut 3 bases from V and 1 base from J, with 12 bases between. The CDR3 is CASSDEAGFNYGYTF. CDR3 nucleotides: TGTGCCAGCAGTGATGAGGCGGGATTTAACTATGGCTACACCTTC.